Listed below are T cell receptor beta chains from one sample, sequenced in a study of Tregs in tolerant kidney transplant recipients. Profiled with immunoSEQ multiplex PCR; TCRdb holds only in-frame clones, not every one. In the table there are tens of thousands of clones, 84% of which are singletons. Sequenced: CD4+ T cells from blood. These receptor sequences come from a human donor in good health. Both conserved end residues are part of each CDR3. D genes are given only for firm matches. Some rows have no size entry. The others give once, few or many, or a class for an expanded clone.

CASSPTDRVYEKLFF TGTGCCAGCAGCCCCACGGACAGGGTATACGAAAAACTGTTTTTT - TRBD1 TRBJ1-4 TRBV14
CASSRGQGGDQPQHF TGTGCCAGCAGCCGGGGACAGGGGGGCGATCAGCCCCAGCATTTT once TRBD1 TRBJ1-5 TRBV6-1
CASRDRDVYGYTF TGTGCCAGTAGGGACAGGGATGTGTATGGCTACACCTTC - TRBD1 TRBJ1-2 TRBV19
CAWRRLADTDTQYF TGTGCCTGGAGGCGCCTAGCGGACACAGATACGCAGTATTTT - TRBD2 TRBJ2-3 TRBV30
CASGPDRGVETQYF TGTGCTAGTGGTCCCGACAGGGGGGTCGAGACCCAGTACTTC - TRBD1 TRBJ2-5 TRBV12-5
CASSAQLGTIYF TGTGCCAGCAGCGCTCAGCTTGGCACCATATATTTT once - TRBJ1-3 TRBV7-9
CASSQYSLAGDHNEQFF TGTGCCAGCAGCCAATACTCACTAGCGGGAGACCACAATGAGCAGTTCTTC - TRBD2 TRBJ2-1 TRBV7-2
CASSPKIRLGGELFF TGTGCCAGCAGTCCAAAAATCCGACTAGGCGGGGAGCTGTTTTTT - - TRBJ2-2 TRBV7-9
CASSPGQTYEQYF TGTGCCAGCTCACCGGGACAGACCTACGAGCAGTACTTC - TRBD1 TRBJ2-7 TRBV18
CASSSAAGAPSTGELFF TGCGCCAGCAGCTCCGCGGCTGGGGCTCCCAGCACCGGGGAGCTGTTTTTT - - TRBJ2-2 TRBV5-1
CASTWDRSTYEQYF TGTGCCAGCACCTGGGACAGGTCAACCTACGAGCAGTACTTC - TRBD1 TRBJ2-7 TRBV7-2
CASSLDGSGANVLTF TGTGCCAGCAGCTTAGACGGCTCTGGGGCCAACGTCCTGACTTTC - - TRBJ2-6 TRBV7-9
CASRMSGRSNYGYTF TGCGCCAGCAGAATGAGCGGCAGGAGTAACTATGGCTACACCTTC - - TRBJ1-2 TRBV5-1
CASSQEVARDTQYF TGCGCCAGCAGCCAAGAGGTGGCTCGAGATACGCAGTATTTT - - TRBJ2-3 TRBV4-3
CASSFFDGGNSPLHF TGTGCCAGCTCGTTCTTTGATGGGGGCAATTCACCCCTCCACTTT - - TRBJ1-6 TRBV6-1
CASSFSGGAYEQYF TGCGCCAGCAGCTTTAGCGGGGGGGCATACGAGCAGTACTTC - TRBD2 TRBJ2-7 TRBV5-1
CASSPRRNYEQYF TGTGCCAGCAGCCCACGTAGGAACTACGAGCAGTACTTC - - TRBJ2-7 TRBV11-3
CASSSGLGGSYNEQFF TGTGCCAGCAGCTCCGGACTAGGCGGGTCCTACAATGAGCAGTTCTTC few TRBD2 TRBJ2-1 TRBV5-4
CASSALAGGLKFF TGCGCCAGCAGCGCACTAGCGGGAGGGCTTAAGTTCTTC - TRBD2 TRBJ2-1 TRBV4-3
CASSVQPSSSGNTIYF TGTGCCAGCAGCGTTCAGCCGTCGAGCTCTGGAAACACCATATATTTT - - TRBJ1-3 TRBV9
CASGRAGEKLFF TGTGCTAGTGGTCGGGCCGGGGAAAAACTGTTTTTT - - TRBJ1-4 TRBV12-5
CASSGYQAGFVGELFF TGTGCCAGCAGCGGATACCAAGCGGGATTTGTCGGGGAGCTGTTTTTT once TRBD2 TRBJ2-2 TRBV9
CASSFGPSATNEKLFF TGTGCCAGCAGTTTCGGGCCCTCAGCAACTAATGAAAAACTGTTTTTT - - TRBJ1-4 TRBV6-5
CASSPKGMNTEAFF TGTGCCAGCAGCCCGAAAGGGATGAACACTGAAGCTTTCTTT many - TRBJ1-1 TRBV11-3
CASSLDSGLSYGYTF TGTGCCAGCAGCTTAGATTCGGGGTTAAGCTATGGCTACACCTTC few - TRBJ1-2 TRBV7-6
CASSYGQSYTQYF TGTGCCAGCAGTTACGGACAGAGCTATACGCAGTATTTT few - TRBJ2-3 TRBV6-5
CASSLRGKQETQYF TGTGCCAGCAGCTTGCGGGGGAAGCAAGAGACCCAGTACTTC - TRBD2 TRBJ2-5 TRBV7-3
CSVEDDPSEQFF TGCAGCGTTGAAGATGATCCATCTGAGCAGTTCTTC - - TRBJ2-1 TRBV29-1
CASSLGTQETQYF TGCGCCAGCAGCTTGGGAACCCAAGAGACCCAGTACTTC - - TRBJ2-5 TRBV5-1
CASGSPRLAGDSGELFF TGTGCTAGTGGATCGCCGAGGCTAGCGGGAGACAGCGGGGAGCTGTTTTTT - TRBD2 TRBJ2-2 TRBV12-5
CASSRTSGRTDTQYF TGTGCCAGCAGCCGGACTAGCGGGAGAACAGATACGCAGTATTTT - TRBD2 TRBJ2-3 TRBV9
CASTFTDTQYF TGTGCCAGCACCTTCACAGATACGCAGTATTTT - - TRBJ2-3 TRBV7-9
CASSQDTPGYGYTF TGCGCCAGCAGCCAAGATACACCCGGATATGGCTACACCTTC - - TRBJ1-2 TRBV4-3
CASSLSDRGSYEQYF TGTGCCAGCAGTTTATCTGACAGGGGCTCCTACGAGCAGTACTTC - TRBD1 TRBJ2-7 TRBV27
CASSLGGVTGELFF TGTGCCAGCAGCTTAGGGGGAGTCACCGGGGAGCTGTTTTTT - - TRBJ2-2 TRBV5-4
CASRARAGGGEQYF TGTGCCAGCAGAGCTAGAGCGGGAGGAGGCGAGCAGTACTTC - TRBD2 TRBJ2-7 TRBV6-5
CASSLTGAGYYGYTF TGTGCCAGCAGCTTGACAGGGGCGGGCTACTATGGCTACACCTTC - TRBD1 TRBJ1-2 TRBV11-3
CASGLTRQPQHF TGTGCTAGTGGTTTGACTCGTCAGCCCCAGCATTTT few - TRBJ1-5 TRBV12-5
CSVIQPDTQYF TGCAGTGTTATACAGCCAGATACGCAGTATTTT once - TRBJ2-3 TRBV20-1
CATSRVERKAGAGQVNNEQFF TGTGCCACCAGCAGAGTTGAGCGGAAAGCGGGGGCCGGGCAAGTAAACAATGAGCAGTTCTTC - TRBD2 TRBJ2-1 TRBV15
CASSLVSPLAGGYTF TGCGCCAGCAGCTTGGTGAGTCCCCTTGCGGGCGGCTACACCTTC - - TRBJ1-2 TRBV5-1
CASSQEPPGHGNEKLFF TGCGCCAGCAGCCAGGAACCCCCGGGACATGGTAATGAAAAACTGTTTTTT - - TRBJ1-4 TRBV4-3
CASTPGTSGEQYF TGTGCCTCGACGCCAGGGACTAGTGGCGAGCAGTACTTC - TRBD2 TRBJ2-7 TRBV30
CASSILEGDTQYF TGTGCCAGTAGTATTTTGGAGGGAGATACGCAGTATTTT - - TRBJ2-3 TRBV19
CASSPGTGGRTEAFF TGTGCCAGCTCACCGGGGACAGGGGGTCGTACTGAAGCTTTCTTT - TRBD1 TRBJ1-1 TRBV18
CASSFTNTGELFF TGTGCCAGCAGCTTCACGAACACCGGGGAGCTGTTTTTT - - TRBJ2-2 TRBV7-3
CASSPGGAGSSYEQYF TGTGCCAGCTCGCCTGGGGGAGCGGGGAGCTCCTACGAGCAGTACTTC - TRBD2 TRBJ2-7 TRBV18
CASSEAWREGEQYF TGTGCCAGCAGTGAAGCCTGGCGGGAGGGCGAGCAGTACTTC - TRBD2 TRBJ2-7 TRBV2
CAIVTGSTDTQYF TGTGCCATAGTGACAGGGAGCACAGATACGCAGTATTTT - TRBD1 TRBJ2-3 TRBV2
CASSLSTGSQNQPQHF TGTGCCAGCAGCCTTTCTACTGGGTCGCAAAATCAGCCCCAGCATTTT - - TRBJ1-5 TRBV5-5
CASSLGTGNVRTQYF TGTGCCAGCAGCTTGGGGACAGGGAATGTTCGGACCCAGTACTTC - TRBD1 TRBJ2-5 TRBV5-5
CSADLTGIYNEQFF TGCAGCGCCGATCTGACGGGGATCTACAATGAGCAGTTCTTC - - TRBJ2-1 TRBV29-1